This T cell receptor beta chain was captured in a study of blood T cell repertoires in COVID-19. Study background: Sites across the United States, Italy and Spain contributed samples from acute and convalescent COVID-19. Sources were T cells, B-cell-depleted T cells, or PBMCs; the material itself was cDNA or gDNA.

The V gene lost 5 bases and the J gene lost 4 bases, with 11 bases spanning the gap. The V gene's germline CDR1 is SQVTM and CDR2 ANQGSEA. The CDR3 runs to 12 residues. Under the authors' procedure: Cell counts per sample came from amplifying reference gene primers. Sequencing was performed with immunoSEQ multiplex PCR; in TCRdb, only in-frame clones are kept and a portion is missing. From that table come the V and J calls and clone size; the DNA was used to work out D and trimming. This sample yields approximately 75,000 clones, of which around 85% are seen a single time; 5.1% belongs to the top ten.

The rearrangement uses TRBV29-1 and TRBJ1-2, with no clear D. Sequencing input: peripheral blood. The clonotype originates from a man aged 80 or over with acute or convalescent COVID-19. The DNA for the CDR3 is TGCAGCGTTTATCGGCGAGGCTATGGCTACACCTTC. This gives the protein CSVYRRGYGYTF. Complete variable domain (other parts from reference TRBV29-1 and TRBJ1-2): SAVISQKPSRDICQRGTSLTIQCQVDSQVTMMFWYRQQPGQSLTLIATANQGSEATYESGFVIDKFPISRPNLTFSTLTVSNMSPEDSSIYLCSVYRRGYGYTFGSGTRLTVV.